A single sample is the source of the 32 T cell receptor beta chains below, sequenced in a study of follicular helper T cells after annual influenza vaccination. Noted time point: 2015-2016 season, 7 days after influenza vaccination. TCRdb's copy holds only in-frame clones and misses some; the assay was immunoSEQ multiplex PCR. The table lists 6,500 to 7,000 clones, almost 85% of them singletons, with 1.2% to 1.5% in the top ten. Sequencing used CXCR5- memory CD4+ T cells sorted from blood, obtained 7 days after influenza vaccination. The receptors stem from an adult who received the influenza vaccine.

The rearrangement links TRBV30 to TRBJ2-4, with 7 nucleotides matching TRBD1. CDR1 and CDR2 from the germline V gene are GTSNPN and SVGIG (reference sequence). The CDR3 is 14 amino acids. After removal of 2 bases from V and 1 base from J, the junction contained 2 bases not matched to a gene. CDR3 nucleotide sequence: TGTGCCTGGAGTTTACAGGGGGCCAAAAACATTCAGTACTTC. Its protein is CAWSLQGAKNIQYF.

This clone was detected a few times. This chain joins TRBV20-1 and TRBJ1-2; D not certain. From germline, CDR1 is DFQATT and CDR2 SNEGSKA (reference sequence). CDR3 length equals 11 residues. Trimming took off 3 bases at V and 7 bases at J, with 9 bases between the two ends. CDR3 bases: TGCAGTGCTAGTTTTGACGGTGGCTACACCTTC. Residues: CSASFDGGYTF.

This sequence joins TRBV11-3 and TRBJ2-2; D tentatively reads TRBD1 or TRBD2 (6 bases each). V lost 5 bases to trimming and J lost 4 bases, with 20 bases between them. The germline gives CDR1 SGHNT, CDR2 YENEEA. This CDR3 region has 17 residues. The CDR3 here is CASSPGRGREGTGELFF. CDR3 coding DNA: TGTGCCAGCAGCCCCGGCCGGGGGCGAGAGGGCACCGGGGAGCTGTTTTTT.

The chain is built from TRBV30 and TRBJ1-2, with TRBD1 identical over 11 bases. Germline V gene data show CDR1 as GTSNPN and CDR2 as SVGIG (reference sequence). Trimming cost V 0 bases and J 5 bases; bases outside gene matches: 2. The CDR3 consists of 14 residues. The CDR3 region has the DNA TGTGCCTGGAGTGTAGGGGACAGGGGGTATGGCTACACCTTC. This codes for CAWSVGDRGYGYTF.

The rearrangement uses TRBV28 and TRBJ1-1; 7 positions match TRBD1. V dropped 2 bases and J dropped 1; count of bases not matched to a gene: 4. CDR3 length: 15 residues. Per germline, CDR1 MDHEN and CDR2 SYDVKM. CDR3 in DNA: TGTGCCAGCAGTTTACTCACAGGGGCGAACACTGAAGCTTTCTTT. This translates into CASSLLTGANTEAFF.

The chain has TRBV2 and TRBJ2-5, with D hard to call. The CDR3 length is 13 residues. The V gene lost 4 bases and the J gene lost 3 bases, with 9 bases spanning the gap. Germline V gene data show CDR1 as SNHLY and CDR2 as FYNNEI. This chain's CDR3 is CASSAIRKETQYF. CDR3 nucleotide sequence: TGTGCCAGCAGTGCAATCCGGAAAGAGACCCAGTACTTC.

This chain joins TRBV11-2 and TRBJ2-3; D unclear. Germline loops: CDR1 SGHAT, CDR2 FQNNGV. Trimming cost V 5 bases and J 8 bases, with 11 bases left between them. The CDR3 loop spans 12 amino acids. The CDR3 sequence: CASSVTPGTQYF. The CDR3, as DNA: TGTGCCAGCAGCGTCACCCCAGGTACGCAGTATTTT.

The V and J genes are TRBV30 and TRBJ2-3, with D uncertain. CDR1 is GTSNPN and CDR2 is SVGIG in the germline V gene (reference sequence). Trimming removed 5 bases from V and 0 bases from J, with 9 bases in between. The CDR3 consists of 13 residues. As DNA, the CDR3 is TGTGCCTGGTCTCCGGCTAGCACAGATACGCAGTATTTT. It specifies CAWSPASTDTQYF. The full variable domain, rest sourced from reference TRBV30 and TRBJ2-3, is SQTIHQWPATLVQPVGSPLSLECTVEGTSNPNLYWYRQAAGRGLQLLFYSVGIGQISSEVPQNLSASRPQDRQFILSSKKLLLSDSGFYLCAWSPASTDTQYFGPGTRLTVL.

This chain connects TRBV27 to TRBJ1-2; D is ambiguous. The ends were cut back, 2 bases at V and 4 bases at J, with 11 bases in the middle. Per germline, CDR1 MNHEY and CDR2 SMNVEV (reference sequence). This CDR3 contains 14 residues. CDR3 in DNA: TGTGCCAGCAGTTTACACTCGGGGTCCTATGGCTACACCTTC. Translation gives CASSLHSGSYGYTF.

J is TRBJ2-7 and V is TRBV28; 15 bases fit TRBD2. CDR1 and CDR2 (germline): MDHEN, SYDVKM. Unmatched junction bases numbered 14, after V lost 6 bases and J lost 2 bases. This CDR3 spans 19 amino acids. The CDR3 is CASRSTPGLAGGLTYEQYF. The CDR3 coding sequence is TGTGCCAGCAGATCTACCCCGGGACTAGCGGGAGGACTCACCTACGAGCAGTACTTC.

V gene TRBV28 combines with J gene TRBJ2-7; 7 bases line up with TRBD2. The CDR3 spans 16 residues. Germline V lookup: CDR1 MDHEN, CDR2 SYDVKM. Trimming took 1 base from V and 7 from J; bases not matched to a gene: 13. The CDR3, as DNA: TGTGCCAGCAGTTTATCCCGAGGCGGGAGCCTCAGGGAGCAGTACTTC. Translated: CASSLSRGGSLREQYF.

In this sample, this clone turned up once. This chain uses TRBV5-4 with TRBJ2-1, with 10 nucleotides matching TRBD2. The CDR3 loop spans 19 amino acids. Looked up from germline, CDR1 is SGHNT and CDR2 is YYREEE (reference sequence). V lost 0 bases to trimming and J lost 0 bases; unmatched junction nucleotides: 9. Here the CDR3 reads CASSLGGSGRLRSYNEQFF. In nucleotides, the CDR3 is TGTGCCAGCAGCTTGGGCGGTAGCGGGAGGCTCCGCTCCTACAATGAGCAGTTCTTC.

J is TRBJ2-7 and V is TRBV5-5, with D maybe TRBD1 (6 bases). Trimming took 4 bases from V and 0 from J, leaving 14 bases between them. The CDR3 sequence is 15 residues long. Per the germline V gene, CDR1 is SGHKS and CDR2 is YYEKEE (reference sequence). The CDR3 spells CASSATTGISYEQYF. DNA for the CDR3: TGTGCCAGCAGCGCAACCACAGGGATCTCCTACGAGCAGTACTTC. Using reference TRBV5-5 and TRBJ2-7 for the parts outside the CDR3, the full variable domain is DAGVTQSPTHLIKTRGQQVTLRCSPISGHKSVSWYQQVLGQGPQFIFQYYEKEERGRGNFPDRFSARQFPNYSSELNVNALLLGDSALYLCASSATTGISYEQYFGPGTRLTVT.

The chain has TRBV5-4 and TRBJ1-6; tentatively, D is TRBD1 (5 bases). The CDR3 totals 17 residues. V was clipped by 9 bases and J by 1 base, with 20 bases between them. CDR1 is SGHNT, CDR2 YYREEE, per germline (reference sequence). The CDR3 nucleotides read TGTGCCACCTTCAATGGGGGAAGTATATCCTATAATTCACCCCTCCACTTT. Translated: CATFNGGSISYNSPLHF.

This clone was seen just once. The rearrangement links TRBV19 to TRBJ1-3; 10 nucleotides agree with TRBD1. CDR3 size: 13 residues. Trimming removed 8 bases from V and 4 bases from J; junction bases left unmatched: 2. CDR1 and CDR2 from the germline V gene are LNHDA and SQIVND (reference sequence). The CDR3 loop reads CASDRGQGNTIYF. The CDR3 nucleotides read TGTGCCAGTGACAGGGGGCAAGGAAACACCATATATTTT. Full variable domain (missing parts from reference TRBV19 and TRBJ1-3): DGGITQSPKYLFRKEGQNVTLSCEQNLNHDAMYWYRQDPGQGLRLIYYSQIVNDFQKGDIAEGYSVSREKKESFPLTVTSAQKNPTAFYLCASDRGQGNTIYFGEGSWLTVV.

The chain is built from TRBV30 and TRBJ1-1, with D hard to call. Trimming stripped 6 bases from V and 0 bases from J, with 14 bases between. The germline V gene has CDR1 GTSNPN and CDR2 SVGIG (reference sequence). This CDR3 contains 14 residues. CDR3 DNA: TGTGCCTGCTTCCCGGGGTCCCTGAACACTGAAGCTTTCTTT. Its translation is CACFPGSLNTEAFF.

V usage is TRBV6-1 and J usage is TRBJ1-6; 8 bases line up with TRBD1. This CDR3 comprises 20 residues. Germline V gives CDR1 MNHNS, CDR2 SASEGT. V lost 4 bases, J lost 6 bases, and 20 bases stayed unmatched. The CDR3 region is CASSVLPQGGAARSNSPLHF. The DNA of the CDR3 is TGTGCCAGCAGTGTCTTACCACAGGGGGGCGCGGCCCGTTCTAATTCACCCCTCCACTTT.

This chain's CDR3 is CAWSVLAGTDTQYF. CDR3 DNA: TGTGCCTGGAGTGTCCTAGCGGGCACAGATACGCAGTATTTT. The V call is TRBV30, the J call TRBJ2-3, with 7 bases matching TRBD2. The length of the CDR3 is 14 residues. Losses at the gene ends were 0 bases for V and 1 base for J; bases not matched to a gene: 1. The germline V gene encodes CDR1 GTSNPN and CDR2 SVGIG (reference sequence).

The chain links TRBV10-2 to TRBJ2-2; tentatively, D is TRBD2 (6 bases). Germline CDR1 and CDR2: WSHSY and SAAADI. The CDR3 extends over 14 amino acids. V lost 6 bases, J lost 1 base, and 9 bases lay in between. The CDR3 protein is CASRAGLNTGELFF. Here the CDR3 DNA reads TGCGCCAGCAGAGCGGGCCTGAACACCGGGGAGCTGTTTTTT.

The rearrangement uses TRBV2 and TRBJ1-1; D is undetermined. CDR1 is SNHLY and CDR2 is FYNNEI in the germline V gene. CDR3 length: 11 residues. The ends were cut back, 3 bases at V and 7 bases at J, with 6 bases in the middle. The CDR3 nucleotides read TGTGCCAGCAGTGAGGGAATTGAAGCTTTCTTT. It specifies CASSEGIEAFF.

V is TRBV27 and J is TRBJ2-7, with D perhaps TRBD1 or TRBD2 (6 bases each). The CDR3 sequence is 15 residues long. Germline V gene sequence: CDR1 MNHEY, CDR2 SMNVEV (reference sequence). Trimming took 0 bases from V and 2 from J, leaving 11 bases between them. CDR3 loop: CASSLSWRGTYEQYF. The CDR3 DNA is TGTGCCAGCAGTTTATCGTGGAGGGGGACCTACGAGCAGTACTTC.

The V gene is TRBV9, the J gene TRBJ2-3; D is possibly TRBD2 (5 bases). Germline CDR1 SGDLS, CDR2 YYNGEE. CDR3 length: 14 amino acids. Trimming removed 3 bases from V and 6 bases from J, with 14 bases in between. CDR3 residues: CASSATRGLDTQYF. CDR3 in DNA: TGTGCCAGCAGCGCCACCCGGGGTTTGGATACGCAGTATTTT.

This clone was found a few times. The rearrangement joins TRBV2 to TRBJ2-1; D is perhaps TRBD2 (5 bases). Between the trimmed V and J ends, which lost 1 base and 6 bases, there was a span of 16 bases. CDR3 length: 16 residues. Germline assignment: CDR1 SNHLY and CDR2 FYNNEI. The CDR3 DNA follows: TGTGCCAGCAGTGAAGGTCGGGGAGTGGGCCTCAATGAGCAGTTCTTC. Translated: CASSEGRGVGLNEQFF.

The chain carries TRBV5-1 and TRBJ2-1, with 7 bases aligning to TRBD1. CDR3 length: 14 residues. Germline CDR1 and CDR2: SGHRS and YFSETQ. Unmatched junction bases numbered 4, after V lost 6 bases and J lost 1 base. CDR3 nucleotides: TGCGCCAGCATGAGGGGACAGTCCTACAATGAGCAGTTCTTC. The encoded protein is CASMRGQSYNEQFF.

The chain joins TRBV4-3 to TRBJ2-5, with D unclear. V gave up 1 base and J gave up 7 bases, with 10 bases separating them. From germline, CDR1 is LGHNA and CDR2 YSLEER. The CDR3 totals 13 residues. Here the CDR3 reads CASSQALEGTQYF. The DNA of the CDR3 is TGCGCCAGCAGCCAAGCCCTCGAAGGGACCCAGTACTTC.

The chain recombines TRBV5-1 with TRBJ2-7; D possibly uses TRBD1 or TRBD2 (5 bases each). Trimming cost V 2 bases and J 6 bases, with 12 bases left between them. Germline V gives CDR1 SGHRS, CDR2 YFSETQ. The CDR3 is made up of 13 amino acids. CDR3 residues: CASSFEGRPEQYF. CDR3 DNA sequence: TGCGCCAGCAGCTTTGAGGGGCGTCCCGAGCAGTACTTC. Together with reference TRBV5-1 and TRBJ2-7, the CDR3 gives the full variable domain: KAGVTQTPRYLIKTRGQQVTLSCSPISGHRSVSWYQQTPGQGLQFLFEYFSETQRNKGNFPGRFSGRQFSNSRSEMNVSTLELGDSALYLCASSFEGRPEQYFGPGTRLTVT.

The chain joins TRBV7-6 to TRBJ2-7; the D call may be TRBD1 or TRBD2 (5 bases each). The CDR3 contains 16 residues. CDR1 SGHVS and CDR2 FNYEAQ come from the germline V gene. Trimming shortened V by 1 base and J by 6 bases, and 19 bases separated the two germline ends. The CDR3 loop reads CASSLGGDLVSAEQYF. CDR3 bases: TGTGCCAGCAGCTTAGGAGGGGATCTGGTTTCAGCCGAGCAGTACTTC.

V usage is TRBV28 and J usage is TRBJ2-3, with 7 bases lining up with TRBD1. The CDR3 length is 14 residues. J lost 4 bases, V lost 6 bases, and 7 bases had no gene match. Germline CDR1 reads MDHEN; CDR2 reads SYDVKM. The CDR3 here is CASREQGSADTQYF. In nucleotides, the CDR3 is TGTGCCAGCAGAGAACAGGGGAGCGCAGATACGCAGTATTTT. Full variable domain (remainder filled in from reference TRBV28 and TRBJ2-3): DVKVTQSSRYLVKRTGEKVFLECVQDMDHENMFWYRQDPGLGLRLIYFSYDVKMKEKGDIPEGYSVSREKKERFSLILESASTNQTSMYLCASREQGSADTQYFGPGTRLTVL.

This rearrangement joins TRBV30 to TRBJ2-3; 9 bases fit TRBD1. The trim removed 1 base at V and 4 bases at J, leaving 6 bases unmatched. Germline V gene data show CDR1 as GTSNPN and CDR2 as SVGIG (reference sequence). This CDR3 contains 15 residues. The CDR3 is CAWSEGTGYADTQYF. The CDR3, as DNA: TGTGCCTGGAGTGAAGGGACAGGGTACGCAGATACGCAGTATTTT.

The CDR3 nucleotides read TGTGCCAGCAGCCAACGGACCCGGGGCCAGACTGCCCGAAACACCATATATTTT. It translates to CASSQRTRGQTARNTIYF. The chain links TRBV5-6 to TRBJ1-3; a possible D gene is TRBD1 (5 bases). CDR1 is SGHDT, CDR2 YYEEEE, per germline. V was cut by 4 bases and J by 5 bases, with 25 bases left in between. This CDR3 comprises 18 residues.

CDR3 protein: CATSFPGRATYEQYF. DNA of the CDR3: TGTGCCACCAGCTTTCCGGGCAGGGCGACCTACGAGCAGTACTTC. The V and J genes are TRBV15 and TRBJ2-7; the D gene is possibly TRBD1 (5 bases). This CDR3 has 15 residues. The germline CDR1 and CDR2 sequences are LNHNV and YYDKDF (reference sequence). V was shortened by 5 bases and J by 2 bases, with 16 bases between the two germline ends.

V and J are TRBV20-1 and TRBJ2-1; TRBD2 is a possible D gene (6 bases). CDR1 is DFQATT and CDR2 is SNEGSKA in the germline V gene (reference sequence). The ends were cut back, 5 bases at V and 8 bases at J, with 10 bases in the middle. The CDR3 contains 11 residues. DNA of the CDR3: TGCAGTGCTTGGGAGGAGCATGAGCAGTTCTTC. This codes for CSAWEEHEQFF.